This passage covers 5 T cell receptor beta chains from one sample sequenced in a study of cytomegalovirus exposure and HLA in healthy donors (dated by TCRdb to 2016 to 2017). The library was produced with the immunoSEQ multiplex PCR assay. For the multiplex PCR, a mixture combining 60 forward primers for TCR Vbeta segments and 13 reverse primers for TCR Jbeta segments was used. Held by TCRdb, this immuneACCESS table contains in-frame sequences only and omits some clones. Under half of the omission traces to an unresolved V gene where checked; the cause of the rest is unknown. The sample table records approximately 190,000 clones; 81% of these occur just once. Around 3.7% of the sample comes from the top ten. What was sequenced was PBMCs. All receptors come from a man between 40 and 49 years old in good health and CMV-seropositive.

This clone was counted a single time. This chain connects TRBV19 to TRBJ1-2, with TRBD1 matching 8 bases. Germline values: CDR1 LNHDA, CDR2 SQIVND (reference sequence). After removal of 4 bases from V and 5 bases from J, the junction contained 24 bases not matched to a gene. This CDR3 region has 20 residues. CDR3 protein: CASSTRTGYGDGGLRYGYTF. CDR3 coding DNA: TGTGCCAGTAGTACCCGGACAGGGTACGGAGATGGGGGGTTACGGTATGGCTACACCTTC.

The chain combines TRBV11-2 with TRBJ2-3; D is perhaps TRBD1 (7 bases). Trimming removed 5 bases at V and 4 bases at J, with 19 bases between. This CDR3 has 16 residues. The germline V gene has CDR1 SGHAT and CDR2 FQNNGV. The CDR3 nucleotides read TGTGCCAGCAGCATCAACCTAGCAGGGGGGCCAGATACGCAGTATTTT. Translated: CASSINLAGGPDTQYF.

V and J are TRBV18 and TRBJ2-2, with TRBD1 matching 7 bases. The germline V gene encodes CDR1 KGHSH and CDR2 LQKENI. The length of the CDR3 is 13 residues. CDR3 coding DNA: TGTGCGTGCCGGGGACAGCAAACCGGGGAGCTGTTTTTT. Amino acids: CACRGQQTGELFF. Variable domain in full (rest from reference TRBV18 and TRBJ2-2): NAGVMQNPRHLVRRRGQEARLRCSPMKGHSHVYWYRQLPEEGLKFMVYLQKENIIDESGMPKERFSAEFPKEGPSILRIQQVVRGDSAAYFCACRGQQTGELFFGEGSRLTVL.

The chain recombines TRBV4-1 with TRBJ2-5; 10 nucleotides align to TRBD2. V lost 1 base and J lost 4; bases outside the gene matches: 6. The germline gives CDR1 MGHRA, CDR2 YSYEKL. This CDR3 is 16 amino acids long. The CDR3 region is CASSQGESSGRETQYF. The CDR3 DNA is TGCGCCAGCAGCCAAGGGGAGTCTAGCGGGAGAGAGACCCAGTACTTC.

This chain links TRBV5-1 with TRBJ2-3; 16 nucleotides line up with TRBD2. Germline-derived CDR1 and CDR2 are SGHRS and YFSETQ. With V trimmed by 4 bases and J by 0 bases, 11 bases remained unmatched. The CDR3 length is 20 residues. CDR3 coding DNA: TGCGCCAGCAGCGGGACTAGCGGGAGGGCCCTCTATGAGAGCACAGATACGCAGTATTTT. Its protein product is CASSGTSGRALYESTDTQYF.